The entry below describes one TCR beta chain. Its target is not known. The record originates from a study of TIL therapy for anti-PD-1-resistant metastatic lung cancer. Turning to the study itself: Tumors had a median PD-L1 proportion score of approximately 5.5%. Median tumor mutation burden was under 1.9 mutations per megabase. Study-wide points: The cohort had more treatment-naive, never-smoker and oncogene-addicted patients than typical.

The immunoSEQ assay was v3. Libraries were sequenced to about 2 million read pairs (survey) or about 5-6.5 million (deep). TCRdb's copy holds only in-frame clones and misses some; the assay was immunoSEQ multiplex PCR. The repertoire holds around 15,000 clones, around 68% seen once, with about 34% in the top ten. CDR1 is SGHDT and CDR2 is YYEEEE in the germline V gene. V dropped 4 bases and J dropped 4 bases, with 14 bases sitting between them. The CDR3 spans 14 residues. Documented time point: pre-treatment sample, taken before nivolumab and TIL therapy. This chain uses TRBV5-6 with TRBJ1-1; D gene ambiguous. The material sequenced was blood, taken at baseline. This TCR came from a person aged 25-85 years with non-small cell lung cancer. This chain's CDR3 is CASSLTGMRTEAFF. In nucleotides, the CDR3 is TGTGCCAGCAGCCTTACGGGAATGCGCACTGAAGCTTTCTTT.